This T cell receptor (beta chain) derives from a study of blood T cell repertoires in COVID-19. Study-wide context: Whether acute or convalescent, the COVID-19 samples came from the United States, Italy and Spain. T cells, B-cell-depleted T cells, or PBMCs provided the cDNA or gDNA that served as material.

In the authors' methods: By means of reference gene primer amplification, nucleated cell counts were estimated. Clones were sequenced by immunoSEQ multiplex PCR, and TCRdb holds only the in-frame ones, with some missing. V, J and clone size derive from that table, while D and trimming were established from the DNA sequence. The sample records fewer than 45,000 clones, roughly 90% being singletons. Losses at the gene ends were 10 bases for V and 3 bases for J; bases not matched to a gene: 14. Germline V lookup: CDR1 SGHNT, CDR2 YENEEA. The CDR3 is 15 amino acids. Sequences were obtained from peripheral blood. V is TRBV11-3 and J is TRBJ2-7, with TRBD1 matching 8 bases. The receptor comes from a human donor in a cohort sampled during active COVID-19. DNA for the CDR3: TGTGCCACCCCAGGGGAAGGACAGGGTTTCTACGAGCAGTACTTC. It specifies CATPGEGQGFYEQYF.